Listed below are T cell receptor beta chains from one sample, sequenced in a study of T cell repertoires in cytomegalovirus infection. The antigens these receptors bind are not known. TCRdb called the reads again in MiXCR, with one record for every CDR3 protein. The sample contains fewer than 950,000 distinct CDR3 sequences, less than 35% of which appear only once. The specimen was cultured CD8+ T cells from PBMCs, collected from culture after CMV antigen stimulation. The receptors were sampled from a human donor in good health (CMV status not recorded). Some clones in this sample may be carry-over from other donors' samples. CDR3s include the opening cysteine and the closing phenylalanine or tryptophan. The D gene is left open where the match is weak. Some rows mark clone size as missing; the rest say once, few, many or name a class of expanded clone.

V gene	CDR3 length	D gene	clone size	J gene	CDR3 DNA	CDR3 protein
TRBV27	14	TRBD2	few	TRBJ2-7	TGTGCCAGCAGTTTAACCGGGGGGGTCTACGAGCAGTACTTC	CASSLTGGVYEQYF
TRBV7-2	18	TRBD1	many	TRBJ2-1	TGTGCCAGCAGCTTAGGCCCTAAAGGGGGCAGCTCCTACAATGAGCAGTTCTTC	CASSLGPKGGSSYNEQFF
TRBV2	15	-	-	TRBJ1-4	TGTGCCAGCAGTGACAGTCCGGCAACTAATGAAAAACTGTTTTTT	CASSDSPATNEKLFF
TRBV7-6	18	-	many	TRBJ2-1	TGTGCCAGCAGCTTCTCAGGGGGGCCTACGAGCTCCTACAATGAGCAGTTCTTC	CASSFSGGPTSSYNEQFF
TRBV7-2	14	TRBD1	-	TRBJ1-5	TGTGCCAGCAGCCGGGGACAGACCAATCAGCCCCAGCATTTT	CASSRGQTNQPQHF
TRBV5-5	16	-	-	TRBJ1-6	TGTGCCAGCAGTCGTCGTCCAGGGGCCGGTAATTCACCCCTCCACTTT	CASSRRPGAGNSPLHF
TRBV4-1	15	-	-	TRBJ1-5	TGCGCCAGCAGCCAAATCCTAGGGGCGAATCAGCCCCAGCATTTT	CASSQILGANQPQHF
TRBV6-1	22	TRBD2	-	TRBJ2-1	TGTGCCAGCAGCCAAGAGGGTCCCTTCGGACTAGCGGGGCAAAGCTCCTACAATGAGCAGTTCTTC	CASSQEGPFGLAGQSSYNEQFF
TRBV11-3	16	-	few	TRBJ2-1	TGTGCCAGCAGCTCCCGGGAACATCGATCGGGATATGAGCAGTTCTTC	CASSSREHRSGYEQFF
TRBV2	18	-	-	TRBJ2-6	TGTGCCAGCAGTGAAGCGAGGCAGGCTCGCACAGGGGCCAACGTCCTGACTTTC	CASSEARQARTGANVLTF
TRBV28	17	TRBD2	few	TRBJ2-1	TGTGCCAGCAGTTTATATGGTAGCGGGGGTTCCTACAATGAGCAGTTCTTC	CASSLYGSGGSYNEQFF
TRBV7-6	16	-	few	TRBJ2-7	TGTGCCAGCAGCTTGGGCCCCAGGGTAAGCTCCTACGAGCAGTACTTC	CASSLGPRVSSYEQYF
TRBV12-3/TRBV12-4	13	-	-	TRBJ1-5	TGTGCCAGCAGTTTGTGGGGTTTAGGGCCCCAGCATTTT	CASSLWGLGPQHF
TRBV2	9	-	-	TRBJ1-2	TGTGCCAGCGTAGGTGGCTACACCTTC	CASVGGYTF
TRBV7-6	17	TRBD1	few	TRBJ1-2	TGTGCCAGCAGCTTATCCGGGACAGCCCTTTCGGGGTATGGCTACACCTTC	CASSLSGTALSGYGYTF
TRBV4-1	15	-	-	TRBJ2-3	TGCGCCAGCAGCTCCCGGGACACCCGCACAGATACGCAGTATTTT	CASSSRDTRTDTQYF
TRBV5-6	13	-	-	TRBJ1-6	TGTGCCAGCAGCTTGGACATACTTTCACCCCTCCACTTT	CASSLDILSPLHF
TRBV19	11	-	-	TRBJ1-1	TGTGCCAGTAGTATGAATGAGGGATCTTTCTTT	CASSMNEGSFF
TRBV6-5	18	TRBD1	-	TRBJ1-5	TGTGCCAGCAGTGCTGAGTGGGCAGGGGGAGGCGGCAATCAGCCCCAGCATTTT	CASSAEWAGGGGNQPQHF
TRBV4-2	18	TRBD2	-	TRBJ2-4	TGTGCCAGCAGCGGGACTAGCGGGGGGGCATGGTCCAAAAACATTCAGTACTTC	CASSGTSGGAWSKNIQYF
TRBV6-2/TRBV6-3	18	TRBD2	-	TRBJ2-2	TGTGCCAGCAGTTGGGCGACCCTAAGCGGGGGGATCACCGGGGAGCTGTTTTTT	CASSWATLSGGITGELFF
TRBV6-5	18	-	-	TRBJ2-2	TGTGCCAGCAGTTACTCGATCCGGGGTGGGGATGTGTCCGGGGAGCTGTTTTTT	CASSYSIRGGDVSGELFF
TRBV7-4	16	-	-	TRBJ2-5	TGTGCCAGCAGCTTAAGGACGCAAGGAGTCCAAGAGACCCAGTACTTC	CASSLRTQGVQETQYF
TRBV27	13	-	-	TRBJ2-3	TGTGCCAGCGGGGAGGAAAGCACAGATACGCAGTATTTT	CASGEESTDTQYF
TRBV7-9	18	TRBD2	many	TRBJ2-1	TGTGCCAGCAGCTTAGTTGGGCTAGCGGGGGGGCCACACAATGAGCAGTTCTTC	CASSLVGLAGGPHNEQFF
TRBV10-3	15	-	-	TRBJ2-7	TGTGCCATTTCAACCGGGCCAATCGGGGTCTACGAGCAGTACTTC	CAISTGPIGVYEQYF
TRBV15	16	TRBD2	few	TRBJ2-5	TGTGCCACCAGCCTTGGGACTAGCGGGGGAGAAGAGACCCAGTACTTC	CATSLGTSGGEETQYF
TRBV4-1	15	-	-	TRBJ2-4	TGCGCCAGCAGCCAAGAGGGGGGAGGAAAAAACATTCAGTACTTC	CASSQEGGGKNIQYF
TRBV12-3/TRBV12-4	17	TRBD2	few	TRBJ2-3	TGTGCCAGCAGTTTTAGGGGACTAGAGTCTAGCACAGATACGCAGTATTTT	CASSFRGLESSTDTQYF
TRBV27	15	-	-	TRBJ2-1	TGTGCCAGCAGTTTTGATGAGGGCGCCTACAATGAGCAGTTCTTC	CASSFDEGAYNEQFF
TRBV10-3	13	-	few	TRBJ1-1	TGTGCCATCAGTGGACCAGCTAGCACTGAAGCTTTCTTT	CAISGPASTEAFF
TRBV7-6	16	-	-	TRBJ2-1	TGTGCCAGCAGCTTAGTGAGCCAGGGGTCCAACAATGAGCAGTTCTTC	CASSLVSQGSNNEQFF
TRBV7-3	16	TRBD1	few	TRBJ1-6	TGTGCCAGCAGCAGCAGGGGGCGCGAATATAATTCACCCCTCCACTTT	CASSSRGREYNSPLHF
TRBV6-8	14	-	-	TRBJ2-2	TGTGCCAGCAGTTCCATTCCCCAATTCGGGGAGCTGTTTTTT	CASSSIPQFGELFF
TRBV25-1	13	TRBD1	-	TRBJ1-2	TGTGCCAGCATGAGGGACAGGGTATATGGCTACACCTTC	CASMRDRVYGYTF
TRBV7-6	13	TRBD1	many	TRBJ1-5	TGTGCCAGCTCACCGGGACAGGGGCAGCCCCAGCATTTT	CASSPGQGQPQHF
TRBV20-1	16	-	-	TRBJ1-3	TGCAGTGCTAGCGGACCAGGGCGTCGGAGTGGAAACACCATATATTTT	CSASGPGRRSGNTIYF
TRBV12-3/TRBV12-4	20	TRBD1	many	TRBJ1-2	TGTGCCAGCAGTTTCTCCGCTTTCCGCATCCCTGACAGGGGTGGCTATGGCTACACCTTC	CASSFSAFRIPDRGGYGYTF
TRBV2	14	-	-	TRBJ1-1	TGTGCCAGCAGTGAAGCCCCACAGGTCACTGAAGCTTTCTTT	CASSEAPQVTEAFF
TRBV6-1	13	-	-	TRBJ2-7	TGTGCCAGTTACGGGGCGGCATCCTACGAGCAGTACTTC	CASYGAASYEQYF
TRBV6-6	15	-	-	TRBJ1-5	TGTGCCAGCAGTTACATGGTCGATAGCAATCAGCCCCAGCATTTT	CASSYMVDSNQPQHF
TRBV7-4	14	TRBD1	-	TRBJ1-5	TGTGCCAGCAGCATACAGGGGGCTCTTCAGCCCCAGCATTTT	CASSIQGALQPQHF
TRBV12-3/TRBV12-4	17	-	-	TRBJ1-1	TGTGCCAGCAGTCCGAGTTTTGGGTCGGGGCAGGGGACTGAAGCTTTCTTT	CASSPSFGSGQGTEAFF
TRBV7-9	15	TRBD2	many	TRBJ2-7	TGTGCCAGCAGCTTACCTCTAGCGGGGGGGAACGAGCAGTACTTC	CASSLPLAGGNEQYF
TRBV12-3/TRBV12-4	18	-	few	TRBJ1-6	TGTGCCAGCAGTTTTGTTACGGGAAAGGAGGGGTGGAATTCACCCCTCCACTTT	CASSFVTGKEGWNSPLHF
TRBV18	15	-	-	TRBJ1-2	TGTGCCAGCTCACCCCCTCTTCGGAGTCTCTATGGCTACACCTTC	CASSPPLRSLYGYTF
TRBV2	14	-	-	TRBJ2-3	TGTGCCAGCAGTAGTGGGCTAGGAGACGATACGCAGTATTTT	CASSSGLGDDTQYF
TRBV4-1	17	-	-	TRBJ2-1	TGCGCCAGCAGCCAAGACCCCGGGGGGACAACTAACAATGAGCAGTTCTTC	CASSQDPGGTTNNEQFF
TRBV6-5	17	TRBD2	-	TRBJ2-3	TGTGCCAGCAGTTACTCTCTAGCGGGGGGGACGATAGATACGCAGTATTTT	CASSYSLAGGTIDTQYF
TRBV6-1	13	-	few	TRBJ1-1	TGTGCCATCCAGTTGGTAGGGAACACTGAAGCTTTCTTT	CAIQLVGNTEAFF